This T cell receptor (beta chain) originates from a study of tumour-infiltrating T cells in Burkitt lymphoma. About the research overall: Survival, overall and progression-free, tracked with productive clonality.

Repertoires were generated with immunoSEQ multiplex PCR, while TCRdb's copy carries only in-frame clones and drops some. Seen here are about 1,400 clones, 80% to 95% observed once, and the top ten hold 14%. Germline V gene sequence: CDR1 SGHNT, CDR2 YYREEE (reference sequence). Trimming removed 2 bases from V and 5 bases from J, with 11 bases in between. The CDR3 sequence is 13 residues long. The TCR comes from a human donor with diffuse large B-cell lymphoma. The J gene is TRBJ2-7, the V gene TRBV5-4; tentatively, D is TRBD1 (6 bases). Sequencing was carried out using tumor tissue. As DNA, the CDR3 is TGTGCCAGCAGCTTCCAGGGGTCTGACGAGCAGTACTTC. Residues: CASSFQGSDEQYF. The full variable domain, with the rest looked up from reference TRBV5-4 and TRBJ2-7, is ETGVTQSPTHLIKTRGQQVTLRCSSQSGHNTVSWYQQALGQGPQFIFQYYREEENGRGNFPPRFSGLQFPNYSSELNVNALELDDSALYLCASSFQGSDEQYFGPGTRLTVT.